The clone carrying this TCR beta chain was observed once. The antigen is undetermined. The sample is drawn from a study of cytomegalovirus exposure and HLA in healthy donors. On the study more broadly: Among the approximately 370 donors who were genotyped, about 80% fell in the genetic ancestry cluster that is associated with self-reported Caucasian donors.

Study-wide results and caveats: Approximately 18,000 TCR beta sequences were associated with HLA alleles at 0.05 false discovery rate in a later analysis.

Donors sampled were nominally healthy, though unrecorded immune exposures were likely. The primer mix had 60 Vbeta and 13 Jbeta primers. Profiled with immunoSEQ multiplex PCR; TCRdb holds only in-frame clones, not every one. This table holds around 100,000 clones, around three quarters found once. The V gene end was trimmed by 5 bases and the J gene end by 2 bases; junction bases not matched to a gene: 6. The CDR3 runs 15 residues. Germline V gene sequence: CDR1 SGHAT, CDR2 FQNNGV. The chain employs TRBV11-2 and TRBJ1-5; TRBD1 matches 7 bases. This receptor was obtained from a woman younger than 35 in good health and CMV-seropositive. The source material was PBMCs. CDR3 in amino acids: CASSHTGAGNQPQHF. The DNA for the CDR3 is TGTGCCAGCAGCCACACAGGGGCGGGCAATCAGCCCCAGCATTTT.